This T cell receptor beta chain comes out of a study of blood T cell repertoires in COVID-19 (dated by TCRdb to about 2020). Looking at the study overall: The collaborator samples originated in the United States, Italy and Spain and spanned the acute and convalescent phases of COVID-19. The prospective study material was composed of cDNA or gDNA derived from T cells, B-cell-depleted T cells, or PBMCs. Subjects who had been exposed to COVID-19, were actively infected with it, or had recovered from it provided the deeply sampled blood TCRbeta repertoires that made up the dataset. A freely available public database, intended as a resource for researchers studying the immune response to SARS-CoV-2, is where the repertoires were released. Samples came from the ongoing ImmuneRACE study (first 160 participants) plus 1,254 subjects from 6 global collaborators. Nearly every sample came with metadata listing a de-identified subject ID, COVID-19 status, age in years and sex. Where available, HLA class I and class II types were taken from metadata supplied by the sample provider and were not determined by assay-based typing. Findings and caveats that apply to the study as a whole: The quantity of clinical and demographic metadata differed by source and by participant and was supplied without curation.

The immunoSEQ Assay, a bias-controlled multiplex PCR, was used to amplify TCRbeta CDR3 regions from genomic DNA. Concerning the study's data processing: Nucleated cell counts per sample were estimated from amplification of reference gene primers within the assay. To quantify the absolute abundance of each unique TCRbeta CDR3 rearrangement, sequence reads were collapsed and filtered. For each sample, productive Simpson clonality was calculated as the square root of Simpson's diversity index across productive rearrangements. TCRdb stores this immuneACCESS table with in-frame sequences only. Part of the clones is absent; in the studies checked, under half of the shortfall reflects unresolved V genes, and no reason is known for the rest. The DNA gave D and trimming, while V, J and clone size come from that table. In this sample the table shows roughly 190,000 clones, 88% of which occur a single time. The ten largest clones represent roughly 5.6% of the sample.

The CDR3 sequence holds 13 residues, the cysteine and phenylalanine included. The DNA shown is the 39-base CDR3, in frame from base 1. Compared with germline, V lacks 6 bases and J lacks 6 bases; bases without a gene match: 4. Collaborating institutions collected whole blood in K2EDTA tubes following their own protocols. For TCRbeta analysis, collaborator samples were shipped as frozen whole blood, as isolated PBMCs, or as DNA extracted from either sample type. Turning to this clone: The antigen it recognizes is unknown. No base quality values were provided; no much bigger clone lies one nucleotide off.

Sequenced sample: peripheral blood. The V gene is TRBV12-3 or TRBV12-4 and the J gene is TRBJ2-2, with TRBD1 identical over 7 junction bases. The origin of this receptor is a man between 40 and 49 years old with active or convalescent COVID-19. The DNA sequence is as follows: TGTGCCAGCAGCCCTACAGGGGCCGGGGAGCTGTTTTTT. Its translation is CASSPTGAGELFF.